This T cell receptor (beta chain) came from a study of blood T cells in healthy people across ages. Whole-study context: Per two T cells, template switching captured roughly one barcoded beta molecule.

Concerning this clonotype itself: What it recognizes is unknown.

General study results and limits: In older individuals, TCR beta diversity per million T cells was lower, falling roughly linearly with age.

The germline gives CDR1 MNHEY, CDR2 SMNVEV (reference sequence). V dropped 5 bases and J dropped 4; count of bases not matched to a gene: 13. CDR3 length: 16 residues. Next came a second PCR, run for roughly 6 to 11 cycles, which used a sample-barcoded 5' primer along with a J-beta primer mix. TCRdb reprocessed the 5' RACE reads via MiXCR and lists one record per CDR3 protein. The table has about 1.5 million distinct CDR3 sequences, less than 45% seen once; the top ten hold over 3.5%. The source of this sequence is a woman aged 18-29 years in good health. The J gene is TRBJ1-1, the V gene TRBV27, with TRBD1 identical over 7 bases. Sequencing was performed on blood. The DNA of the CDR3 is TGTGCCAGCAGTCCAACCGCCACAGGGGATGGCACTGAAGCTTTCTTT. This translates into CASSPTATGDGTEAFF.